The clone carrying this T cell receptor (beta chain) has a count of ten or more. This specimen belongs to a study of tumor-infiltrating lymphocytes in oesophageal squamous cell carcinoma. TCRdb fed the PCR reads into MiXCR, producing one record per CDR3 protein. The table has around 19,000 distinct CDR3 sequences, about 40% seen once. The CDR3 loop spans 17 amino acids. The V gene end was trimmed by 5 bases and the J gene end by 0 bases; junction bases not matched to a gene: 8. The germline CDR1 and CDR2 sequences are MRHNA and SNTAGT. The material sequenced was normal esophageal tissue next to the tumor. The TCR sequence derives from a female donor with esophageal squamous cell carcinoma. The rearrangement uses TRBV6-4 and TRBJ2-2, with 8 bases lining up with TRBD2. The CDR3 coding sequence is TGTGCCAGCAGTCTTCTAGCGGGCCTTTCGAACACCGGGGAGCTGTTTTTT. This sequence encodes CASSLLAGLSNTGELFF.